The 6 T cell receptor beta chains listed next were all sequenced from one sample in a study of beta chain features in type 1 diabetes. These receptors' antigens are unknown. Every bit of the isolated RNA underwent reverse transcription, so sequencing read expressed TCRB transcripts. Clones were read by immunoSEQ multiplex PCR, and TCRdb kept only the in-frame ones, dropping some. The sample shows under 300,000 clones, less than 30% of them seen only once. The study, taken as a whole, reports: Type 1 diabetes patients showed a moderate but significant shortening of TCRB CDR3s in all four CD4+ subsets.

The sequenced sample consisted of naive CD4+ T cells from blood. These receptors were obtained from a woman aged 25 to 39 with type 1 diabetes.

This chain joins TRBV18 and TRBJ2-7, with TRBD2 identical over 8 bases. Trimming cost V 3 bases and J 3 bases; bases outside gene matches: 4. Germline V gene data show CDR1 as KGHSH and CDR2 as LQKENI. The CDR3 consists of 14 residues. The CDR3, as DNA: TGTGCCAGCTCACCGGGTAGCGGGGACTACGAGCAGTACTTC. Translated: CASSPGSGDYEQYF.

Worth noting for this clone: This specimen includes other DNA sequences encoding the same CDR3. CDR3 protein: CASSVGQGNTEAFF. The CDR3 coding sequence is TGTGCCAGCAGCGTGGGCCAGGGAAACACTGAAGCTTTCTTT. The chain uses TRBV9 and TRBJ1-1; D perhaps matches TRBD1 (5 bases). V gave up 2 bases and J gave up 2 bases, with 10 bases separating them. This CDR3 spans 14 amino acids. Per the germline V gene, CDR1 is SGDLS and CDR2 is YYNGEE. Supplemented by reference TRBV9 and TRBJ1-1, the full variable domain reads DSGVTQTPKHLITATGQRVTLRCSPRSGDLSVYWYQQSLDQGLQFLIQYYNGEERAKGNILERFSAQQFPDLHSELNLSSLELGDSALYFCASSVGQGNTEAFFGQGTRLTVV.

The chain carries TRBV4-1 and TRBJ1-1; TRBD1 might be the D (6 bases). Trimming took 1 base from V and 7 from J, leaving 22 bases between them. CDR3 length equals 17 residues. CDR1 is MGHRA, CDR2 YSYEKL, per germline. For the CDR3, the DNA is TGCGCCAGCAGCCAAGTCCCTGCGGGGAGGGGGAGTAATGAAGCTTTCTTT. It translates to CASSQVPAGRGSNEAFF.

Only a few counts were recorded for this clone. The genes are TRBV19 and TRBJ2-7, with D perhaps TRBD1 (5 bases). This CDR3 spans 15 amino acids. The V end was cut by 3 bases, the J end by 3 bases, with 15 bases between. Germline lookup yields CDR1 LNHDA and CDR2 SQIVND (reference sequence). CDR3: CASSITGERSYEQYF. Written as DNA, the CDR3 is TGTGCCAGTAGTATCACAGGTGAAAGGAGCTACGAGCAGTACTTC.

This clone was observed a few times. Other DNA sequences in this sample translate to the same CDR3. The chain is built from TRBV29-1 and TRBJ2-5, with 7 bases aligning to TRBD1. V shed 6 bases and J 1 base; nucleotides not matched to a gene: 2. This CDR3 has 12 amino acids. CDR1 and CDR2 from the germline V gene are SQVTM and ANQGSEA. CDR3 residues: CSVGTVQETQYF. Here the CDR3 DNA reads TGCAGCGTAGGGACAGTCCAAGAGACCCAGTACTTC.

V and J are TRBV9 and TRBJ1-4; D remains unclear. This CDR3 comprises 13 residues. From germline, CDR1 is SGDLS and CDR2 YYNGEE. The V end lost 5 bases, the J end lost 2 bases, and 7 bases lay between the germline ends. The CDR3 reads CASSGQTNEKLFF. The DNA for the CDR3 is TGTGCCAGCAGTGGGCAGACTAATGAAAAACTGTTTTTT.